The 6 T cell receptor beta chains presented below share a single source sample, sequenced in a study of cytomegalovirus exposure and HLA in healthy donors. The PCR employed 60 Vbeta primers together with 13 Jbeta primers. This table comes from immunoSEQ multiplex PCR, and its TCRdb copy is limited to in-frame clones, with some not included. The sample records more than 110,000 clones, roughly 79% being singletons. The sample comprised PBMCs. All receptors derive from a male donor in good health and CMV-seronegative.

The chain has TRBV27 and TRBJ2-5; D is undetermined. The CDR3 extends over 12 amino acids. Looked up from germline, CDR1 is MNHEY and CDR2 is SMNVEV (reference sequence). The V and J ends lost 6 bases and 5 bases respectively, with 10 bases between them. This CDR3 is CASRSRRETQYF. CDR3 nucleotide sequence: TGTGCCAGCAGGAGCCGCAGGGAGACCCAGTACTTC.

This clone occurred a few times. V and J are TRBV30 and TRBJ1-5, with TRBD1 matching over 7 bases. In germline, CDR1 is GTSNPN, CDR2 SVGIG (reference sequence). The trim removed 1 base at V and 1 base at J, leaving 10 bases unmatched. The CDR3 loop spans 17 amino acids. CDR3 protein: CAWSAPLTGTSNQPQHF. The DNA for the CDR3 is TGTGCCTGGAGTGCCCCCCTGACAGGGACGAGCAATCAGCCCCAGCATTTT.

The chain couples TRBV7-2 to TRBJ1-5; tentatively, D is TRBD1 (6 bases). V lost 5 bases and J 4 bases, leaving 12 bases between the germline ends. The CDR3 extends over 14 amino acids. Germline V gene lookup returns CDR1 SGHTA and CDR2 FQGNSA. Here the CDR3 reads CASSTGQPNQPQHF. In DNA, the CDR3 is TGTGCCAGCAGCACTGGACAGCCAAATCAGCCCCAGCATTTT. The full variable domain, completed using reference TRBV7-2 and TRBJ1-5, is GAGVSQSPSNKVTEKGKDVELRCDPISGHTALYWYRQSLGQGLEFLIYFQGNSAPDKSGLPSDRFSAERTGGSVSTLTIQRTQQEDSAVYLCASSTGQPNQPQHFGDGTRLSIL.

V usage is TRBV4-1 and J usage is TRBJ2-4, with 9 bases aligning to TRBD1. Germline CDR1 reads MGHRA; CDR2 reads YSYEKL. V shed 3 bases and J 6 bases; nucleotides not matched to a gene: 3. This CDR3 contains 14 residues. The CDR3 DNA reads TGCGCCAGCAGCCAGCGACAGGGGGGAAACATTCAGTACTTC. Its protein is CASSQRQGGNIQYF.

The J gene is TRBJ2-7, the V gene TRBV10-1; 8 bases are shared with TRBD2. CDR1 and CDR2 from the germline V gene are WNHNN and SYGVQD (reference sequence). V was pared by 6 bases and J by 2 bases, with 6 bases of the junction left unmatched. The CDR3 spans 14 residues. The CDR3 DNA is TGCGCCAGCAGCGGGGGGGCCTTAGCCTACGAGCAGTACTTC. Translating it yields CASSGGALAYEQYF.

V and J are TRBV6-5 and TRBJ1-2, with 7 bases identical to TRBD1. This CDR3 has 16 amino acids. With V trimmed by 3 bases and J by 5 bases, 12 bases remained unmatched. Germline CDR1 reads MNHEY; CDR2 reads SVGAGI. The CDR3 region has the DNA TGTGCCAGCAGTTATCAACAGGGGCGGTTTGCTTATGGCTACACCTTC. It is translated as CASSYQQGRFAYGYTF.